This is a list of T cell receptor beta chains from one sample in a study of T cells in Graves' hyperthyroidism and ophthalmopathy. TCRdb passed the multiplex PCR reads through MiXCR, listing each CDR3 protein once. The sample carries roughly 380,000 distinct CDR3 sequences, approximately 14% recorded once. The specimen was blood. The receptors here all came from a woman younger than 35 with Graves' hyperthyroidism. Both conserved end residues are part of each CDR3. Fields, in order: V gene, D gene, clone size, CDR3 length, J gene, CDR3 DNA, CDR3 protein. The D gene is left open where the match is weak. Clone size appears in some rows only: once, few, many, or a class for an expanded clone.

>TRBV28|TRBD2|many|15|TRBJ2-5
TGTGCCAGCACCCCTAGCGGGACCCCATTAATCGACCAGTACTTC
CASTPSGTPLIDQYF
>TRBV12-5|NA|many|15|TRBJ2-5
TGTGCTAGTGGTATCGAGACCAGGGTCGGAGAGACCCAGTACTTC
CASGIETRVGETQYF
>TRBV3-1|NA|many|16|TRBJ1-1
TGTGCCAGCAGCCAAACCCTCAGGGGTACGGGCACTGAAGCTTTCTTT
CASSQTLRGTGTEAFF
>TRBV5-1|TRBD2|many|18|TRBJ2-1
TGCGCCAGCACCCTGACACCCCCGGGACTAGCGGACTACAATGAGCAGTTCTTC
CASTLTPPGLADYNEQFF
>TRBV28|TRBD1|many|16|TRBJ2-7
TGTGCCAGCAGCCCAGCACAGGGGTCGTACGGCTACGAGCAGTACTTC
CASSPAQGSYGYEQYF
>TRBV7-8|NA|many|13|TRBJ2-3
TGTGCCAGCAGCTTATGGACCACGGATACGCAGTATTTT
CASSLWTTDTQYF
>TRBV12-3/TRBV12-4|NA|NA|13|TRBJ1-2
TGTACCAGCAGTCTAGACGGAAACTATGGCTACACCTTC
CTSSLDGNYGYTF
>TRBV7-8|TRBD1|many|16|TRBJ1-5
TGTGCCAGCAGCCCGCGGTGGGCAGGGGGTTTTCAGCCCCAGCATTTT
CASSPRWAGGFQPQHF
>TRBV20-1|NA|few|16|TRBJ2-4
TGCAGTGCTAGCTCTCCAGGTGGCTTAGCCAAAAACATTCAGTACTTC
CSASSPGGLAKNIQYF
>TRBV2|NA|many|16|TRBJ2-1
TGTGCCAGCAGTGGTTATTCTAGCAGCTCCTACAATGAGCAGTTCTTC
CASSGYSSSSYNEQFF
>TRBV12-3/TRBV12-4|NA|many|16|TRBJ1-2
TGTGCCAGCAGTTTAGTGTCTGGACGGAACCTCTATGGCTACACCTTC
CASSLVSGRNLYGYTF
>TRBV5-1|NA|NA|15|TRBJ1-3
TGCGCCAGCAGCGCCTCGGGGGGCTCTGGAAACACCATATATTTT
CASSASGGSGNTIYF
>TRBV20-1|TRBD1|many|14|TRBJ2-1
TGCAGTCCCTACGGGACAGGGGGTACGAATGAGCAGTTCTTC
CSPYGTGGTNEQFF
>TRBV4-3|TRBD2|few|15|TRBJ2-1
TGCGCCAGCAGCCAACGAGGACTAGCGGGAAATGAGCAGTTCTTC
CASSQRGLAGNEQFF
>TRBV20-1|NA|NA|11|TRBJ2-7
TGCAGTGCTAAGTTAGGGGGTGAGCAGTACTTC
CSAKLGGEQYF
>TRBV24-1|NA|many|14|TRBJ2-2
TGTGCCACCGCGAGCAGGGGGGACACCGGGGAGCTGTTTTTT
CATASRGDTGELFF
>TRBV6-2/TRBV6-3|TRBD2|many|14|TRBJ2-1
TGTGCCAGCAGTTACGGACTAGCGGCAAATGAGCAGTTCTTC
CASSYGLAANEQFF
>TRBV15|TRBD1|NA|16|TRBJ1-6
TGTGCCACCAGCAGGGCAGCCGGGACAGGGCTTTCACCCCTCCACTTT
CATSRAAGTGLSPLHF
>TRBV28|TRBD1|many|14|TRBJ1-1
TGTGCCAGCATTGAGGGGGCGCCGCATGAAACAGCTTTCTTT
CASIEGAPHETAFF
>TRBV30|NA|many|15|TRBJ2-3
TGTGCCTGGAGTGTAATGAGCGGACTCACAGATACGCAGTATTTT
CAWSVMSGLTDTQYF
>TRBV18|NA|few|14|TRBJ2-7
TGTGCCAGCTCACCACGGGGGGCGGCCTACGAGCAGTACTTC
CASSPRGAAYEQYF
>TRBV6-1|NA|many|15|TRBJ2-7
TGTGCCAGCAGTGAGGGGGGATACCGCTCCTACGAGCAGTACTTC
CASSEGGYRSYEQYF
>TRBV28|NA|many|15|TRBJ2-4
TGTGCCAGCAGTTTGGACCAGGCGGCCAAAAACATTCAGTACTTC
CASSLDQAAKNIQYF
>TRBV19|TRBD2|NA|15|TRBJ2-7
TGTGCCAGTAGTCTCGGACTAGCGAATTCCTACGAGCAGTACTTC
CASSLGLANSYEQYF
>TRBV20-1|TRBD2|many|16|TRBJ2-3
TGCAGTGCTAGATCCCTAGCGGGACTAAGCACAGATACGCAGTATTTT
CSARSLAGLSTDTQYF
>TRBV7-6|TRBD1|NA|17|TRBJ2-5
TGTGCCAGCAGCGTACGAGACAGGGTGGAGCTCCAAGAGACCCAGTACTTC
CASSVRDRVELQETQYF
>TRBV20-1|NA|few|15|TRBJ1-6
TGCAGTGCTAGAGATCCAGGGGCCCTTAATTCACCCCTCCACTTT
CSARDPGALNSPLHF
>TRBV27|NA|many|14|TRBJ1-2
TGTGCCAGCAGTTTAGGGGGGACCTCTTTGGGCTACACCTTC
CASSLGGTSLGYTF
>TRBV12-3/TRBV12-4|TRBD1|many|17|TRBJ1-1
TGTGCCAGCAACCCCGGGAGGGGGCTAAGGCTGAACACTGAAGCTTTCTTT
CASNPGRGLRLNTEAFF
>TRBV27|NA|many|15|TRBJ2-7
TGTGCCAGCAGTACCTACAGGGGAGGCACCTACGAGCAGTACTTC
CASSTYRGGTYEQYF